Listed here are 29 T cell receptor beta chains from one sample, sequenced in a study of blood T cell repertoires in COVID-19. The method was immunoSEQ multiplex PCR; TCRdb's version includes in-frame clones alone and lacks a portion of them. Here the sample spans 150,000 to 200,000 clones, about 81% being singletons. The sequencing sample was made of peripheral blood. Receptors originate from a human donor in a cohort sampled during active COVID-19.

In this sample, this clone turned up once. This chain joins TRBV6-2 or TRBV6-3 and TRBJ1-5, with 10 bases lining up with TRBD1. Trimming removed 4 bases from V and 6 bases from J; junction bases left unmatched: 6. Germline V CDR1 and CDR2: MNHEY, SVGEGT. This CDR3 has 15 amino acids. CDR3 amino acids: CASSSRQGAIQPQHF. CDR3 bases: TGTGCCAGCAGTTCCCGACAGGGGGCAATTCAGCCCCAGCATTTT.

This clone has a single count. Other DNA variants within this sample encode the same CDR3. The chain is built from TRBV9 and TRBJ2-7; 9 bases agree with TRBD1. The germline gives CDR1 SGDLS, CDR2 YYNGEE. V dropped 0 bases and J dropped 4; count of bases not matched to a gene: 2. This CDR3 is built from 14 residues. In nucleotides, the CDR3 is TGTGCCAGCAGCGTAGGACAGGGGGGGTACGAGCAGTACTTC. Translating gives CASSVGQGGYEQYF.

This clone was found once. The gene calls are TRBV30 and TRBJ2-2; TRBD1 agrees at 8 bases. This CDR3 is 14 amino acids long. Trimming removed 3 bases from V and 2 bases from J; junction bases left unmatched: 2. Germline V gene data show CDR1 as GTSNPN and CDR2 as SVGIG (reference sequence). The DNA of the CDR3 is TGTGCCTGGAGAGGACAGGGAAACACCGGGGAGCTGTTTTTT. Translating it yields CAWRGQGNTGELFF.

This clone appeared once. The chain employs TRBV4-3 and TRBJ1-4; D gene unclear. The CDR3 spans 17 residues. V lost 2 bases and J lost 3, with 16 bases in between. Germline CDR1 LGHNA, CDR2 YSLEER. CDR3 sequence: CASSQSPQPEANEKLFF. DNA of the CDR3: TGCGCCAGCAGCCAATCTCCACAGCCGGAGGCTAATGAAAAACTGTTTTTT.

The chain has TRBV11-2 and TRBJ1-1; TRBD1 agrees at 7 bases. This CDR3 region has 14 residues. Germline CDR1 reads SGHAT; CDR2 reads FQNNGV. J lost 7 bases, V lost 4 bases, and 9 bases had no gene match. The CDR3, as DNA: TGTGCCAGCAGCTCAAAACCGGGACAGTATGAAGCTTTCTTT. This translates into CASSSKPGQYEAFF.

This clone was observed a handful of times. CDR3 protein: CASSLLAGGDTGELFF. The CDR3 DNA follows: TGTGCCAGCAGTCTCCTAGCGGGAGGGGACACCGGGGAGCTGTTTTTT. The chain is built from TRBV25-1 and TRBJ2-2; 12 bases map to TRBD2. The germline V gene encodes CDR1 MGHDK and CDR2 SYGVNS. J lost 3 bases, V lost 5 bases, and 4 bases had no gene match. The CDR3 totals 16 residues.

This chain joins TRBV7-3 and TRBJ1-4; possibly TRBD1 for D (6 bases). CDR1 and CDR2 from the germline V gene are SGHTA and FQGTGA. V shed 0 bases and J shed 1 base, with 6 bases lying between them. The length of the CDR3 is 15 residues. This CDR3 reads CASSLTGGTNEKLFF. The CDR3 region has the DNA TGTGCCAGCAGCTTAACAGGGGGAACTAATGAAAAACTGTTTTTT. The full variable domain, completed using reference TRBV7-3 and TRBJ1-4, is GAGVSQTPSNKVTEKGKYVELRCDPISGHTALYWYRQSLGQGPEFLIYFQGTGAADDSGLPNDRFFAVRPEGSVSTLKIQRTERGDSAVYLCASSLTGGTNEKLFFGSGTQLSVL.

For the CDR3, the DNA is TGTGCCAGCAGTCGGGCGGGGGGGCGGAATCAGCCCCAGCATTTT. Amino acids: CASSRAGGRNQPQHF. The rearrangement uses TRBV6-2 or TRBV6-3 and TRBJ1-5; tentatively, D is TRBD1 (6 bases). Trimming cost V 5 bases and J 4 bases, with 15 bases left between them. The CDR3 has 15 amino acids. The germline gives CDR1 MNHEY, CDR2 SVGEGT.

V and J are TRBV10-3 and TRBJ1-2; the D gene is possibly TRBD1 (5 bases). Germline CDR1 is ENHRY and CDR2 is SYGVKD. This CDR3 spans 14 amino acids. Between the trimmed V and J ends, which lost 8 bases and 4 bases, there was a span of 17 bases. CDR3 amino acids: CAIPRGGESYGYTF. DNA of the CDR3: TGTGCCATCCCAAGAGGAGGGGAATCCTATGGCTACACCTTC.

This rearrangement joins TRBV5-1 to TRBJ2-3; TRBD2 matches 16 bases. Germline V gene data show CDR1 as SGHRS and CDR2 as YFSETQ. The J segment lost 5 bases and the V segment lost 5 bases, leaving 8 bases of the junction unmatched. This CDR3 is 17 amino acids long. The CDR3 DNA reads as TGCGCCAGCAGGCCTGGGACTAGCGGGGGGGCCGTAGATACGCAGTATTTT. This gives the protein CASRPGTSGGAVDTQYF. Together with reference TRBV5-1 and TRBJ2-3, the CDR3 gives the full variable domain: KAGVTQTPRYLIKTRGQQVTLSCSPISGHRSVSWYQQTPGQGLQFLFEYFSETQRNKGNFPGRFSGRQFSNSRSEMNVSTLELGDSALYLCASRPGTSGGAVDTQYFGPGTRLTVL.

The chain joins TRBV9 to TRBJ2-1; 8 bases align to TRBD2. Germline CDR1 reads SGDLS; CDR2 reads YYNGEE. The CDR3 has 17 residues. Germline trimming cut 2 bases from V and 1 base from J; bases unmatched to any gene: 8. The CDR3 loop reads CASSVTAGGVSYNEQFF. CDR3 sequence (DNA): TGTGCCAGCAGCGTGACGGCCGGGGGGGTTTCCTACAATGAGCAGTTCTTC.

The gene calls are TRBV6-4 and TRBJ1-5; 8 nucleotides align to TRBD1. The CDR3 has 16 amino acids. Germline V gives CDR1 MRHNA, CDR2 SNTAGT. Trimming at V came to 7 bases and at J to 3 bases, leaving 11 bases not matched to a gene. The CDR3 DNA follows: TGTGCCAGCACACGGACAGGGAAAGATGACAATCAGCCCCAGCATTTT. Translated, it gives CASTRTGKDDNQPQHF.

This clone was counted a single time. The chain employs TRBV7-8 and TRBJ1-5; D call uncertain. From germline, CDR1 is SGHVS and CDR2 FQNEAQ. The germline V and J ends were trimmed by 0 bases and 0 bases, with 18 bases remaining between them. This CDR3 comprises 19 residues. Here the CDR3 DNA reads TGTGCCAGCAGCTTAGCGCGAGTGAGTCAAGTATATAGCAATCAGCCCCAGCATTTT. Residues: CASSLARVSQVYSNQPQHF.

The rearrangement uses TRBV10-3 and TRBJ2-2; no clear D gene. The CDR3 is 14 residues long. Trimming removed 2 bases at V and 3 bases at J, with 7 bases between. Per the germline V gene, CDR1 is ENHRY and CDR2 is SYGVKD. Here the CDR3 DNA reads TGTGCCATCAGTGAGGGGCAGCACACCGGGGAGCTGTTTTTT. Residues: CAISEGQHTGELFF.

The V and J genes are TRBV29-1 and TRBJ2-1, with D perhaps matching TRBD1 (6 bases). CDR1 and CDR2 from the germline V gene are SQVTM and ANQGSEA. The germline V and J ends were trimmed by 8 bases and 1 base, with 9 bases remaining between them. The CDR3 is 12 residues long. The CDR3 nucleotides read TGCAGCTGGGGGCGGTCCTACAATGAGCAGTTCTTC. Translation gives CSWGRSYNEQFF.

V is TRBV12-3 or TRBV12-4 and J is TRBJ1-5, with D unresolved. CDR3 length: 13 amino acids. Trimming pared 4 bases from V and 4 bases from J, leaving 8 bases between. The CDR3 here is CASSWRENQPQHF. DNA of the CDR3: TGTGCCAGCAGTTGGAGGGAAAATCAGCCCCAGCATTTT.

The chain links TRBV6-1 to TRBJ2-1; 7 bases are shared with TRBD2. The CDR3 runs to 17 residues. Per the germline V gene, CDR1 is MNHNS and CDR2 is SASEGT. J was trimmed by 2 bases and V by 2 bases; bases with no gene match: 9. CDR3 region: CASSEPAGRDPYNEQFF. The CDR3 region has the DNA TGTGCCAGCAGTGAACCGGCGGGGAGGGACCCCTACAATGAGCAGTTCTTC.

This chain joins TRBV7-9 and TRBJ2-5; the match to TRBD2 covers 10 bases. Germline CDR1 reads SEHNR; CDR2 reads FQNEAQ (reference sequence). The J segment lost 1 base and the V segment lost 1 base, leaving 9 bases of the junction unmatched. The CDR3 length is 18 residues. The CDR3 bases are TGTGCCAGCAGCTTAGGAGTCCAGCGGGGGGGTCCCCAAGAGACCCAGTACTTC. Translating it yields CASSLGVQRGGPQETQYF.

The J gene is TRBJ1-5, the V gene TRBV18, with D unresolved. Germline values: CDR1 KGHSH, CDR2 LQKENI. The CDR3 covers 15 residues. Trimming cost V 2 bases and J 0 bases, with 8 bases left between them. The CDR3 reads CASSPNGYSNQPQHF. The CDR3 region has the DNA TGTGCCAGCTCACCAAACGGTTATAGCAATCAGCCCCAGCATTTT.

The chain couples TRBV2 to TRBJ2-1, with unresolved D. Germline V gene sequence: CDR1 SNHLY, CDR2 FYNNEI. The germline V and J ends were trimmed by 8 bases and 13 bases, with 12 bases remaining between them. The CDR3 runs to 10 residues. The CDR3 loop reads CASESQNQFF. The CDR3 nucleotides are TGTGCCAGCGAATCACAGAACCAGTTCTTC.

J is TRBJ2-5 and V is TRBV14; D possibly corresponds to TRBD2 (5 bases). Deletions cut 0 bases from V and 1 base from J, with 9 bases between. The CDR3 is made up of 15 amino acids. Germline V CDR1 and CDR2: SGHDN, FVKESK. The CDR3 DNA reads TGTGCCAGCAGCCAAGATTGGGAGATCCAAGAGACCCAGTACTTC. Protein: CASSQDWEIQETQYF.

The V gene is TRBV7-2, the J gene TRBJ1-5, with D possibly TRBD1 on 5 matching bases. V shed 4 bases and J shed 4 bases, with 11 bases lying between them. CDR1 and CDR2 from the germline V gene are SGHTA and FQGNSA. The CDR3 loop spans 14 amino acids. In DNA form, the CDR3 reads TGTGCCAGCAGCTCGAACAGGATTAATCAGCCCCAGCATTTT. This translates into CASSSNRINQPQHF. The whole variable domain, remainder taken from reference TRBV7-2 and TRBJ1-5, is GAGVSQSPSNKVTEKGKDVELRCDPISGHTALYWYRQSLGQGLEFLIYFQGNSAPDKSGLPSDRFSAERTGGSVSTLTIQRTQQEDSAVYLCASSSNRINQPQHFGDGTRLSIL.

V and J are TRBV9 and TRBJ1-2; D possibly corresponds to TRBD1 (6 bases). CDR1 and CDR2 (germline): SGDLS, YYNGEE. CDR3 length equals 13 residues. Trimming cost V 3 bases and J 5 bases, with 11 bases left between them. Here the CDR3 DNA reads TGTGCCAGCAGCGCCAGGGGAAGGTATGGCTACACCTTC. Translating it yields CASSARGRYGYTF.

In DNA form, the CDR3 reads TGTGCCAGCAGCAAGGGACAGTCGAACACCGGGGAGCTGTTTTTT. This sequence encodes CASSKGQSNTGELFF. This chain joins TRBV13 and TRBJ2-2, with TRBD1 matching 7 bases. Germline CDR1 and CDR2: PRHDT and FYEKMQ (reference sequence). J was trimmed by 0 bases and V by 5 bases; bases with no gene match: 3. The CDR3 is 15 residues long. Combining the CDR3 with reference TRBV13 and TRBJ2-2 gives the whole variable domain AAGVIQSPRHLIKEKRETATLKCYPIPRHDTVYWYQQGPGQDPQFLISFYEKMQSDKGSIPDRFSAQQFSDYHSELNMSSLELGDSALYFCASSKGQSNTGELFFGEGSRLTVL.

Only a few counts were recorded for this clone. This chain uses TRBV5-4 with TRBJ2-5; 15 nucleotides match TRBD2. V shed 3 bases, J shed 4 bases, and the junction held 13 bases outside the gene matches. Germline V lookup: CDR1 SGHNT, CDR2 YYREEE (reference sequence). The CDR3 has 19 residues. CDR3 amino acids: CASSSSGWTSGGARETQYF. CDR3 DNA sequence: TGTGCCAGCAGCTCCTCGGGGTGGACTAGCGGGGGGGCTCGAGAGACCCAGTACTTC.

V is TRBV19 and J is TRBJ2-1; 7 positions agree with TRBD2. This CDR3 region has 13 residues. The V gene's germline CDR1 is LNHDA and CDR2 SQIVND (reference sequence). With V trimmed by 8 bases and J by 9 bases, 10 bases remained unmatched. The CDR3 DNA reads TGTGCCAGTTCTAGTGAAAGGGAGGGTGAGCAGTTCTTC. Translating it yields CASSSEREGEQFF.

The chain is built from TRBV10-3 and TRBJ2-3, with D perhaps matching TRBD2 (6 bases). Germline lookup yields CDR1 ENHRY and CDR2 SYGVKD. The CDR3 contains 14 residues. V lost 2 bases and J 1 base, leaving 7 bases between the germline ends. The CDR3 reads CAISEKRGTDTQYF. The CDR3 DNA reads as TGTGCCATCAGTGAGAAGCGGGGCACAGATACGCAGTATTTT.

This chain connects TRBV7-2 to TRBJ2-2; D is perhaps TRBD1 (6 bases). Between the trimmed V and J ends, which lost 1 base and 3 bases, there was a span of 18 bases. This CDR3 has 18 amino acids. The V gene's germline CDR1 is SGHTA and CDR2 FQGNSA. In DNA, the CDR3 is TGTGCCAGCAGCTTAGTTGCCAAGACAGGCCGATACACCGGGGAGCTGTTTTTT. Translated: CASSLVAKTGRYTGELFF.

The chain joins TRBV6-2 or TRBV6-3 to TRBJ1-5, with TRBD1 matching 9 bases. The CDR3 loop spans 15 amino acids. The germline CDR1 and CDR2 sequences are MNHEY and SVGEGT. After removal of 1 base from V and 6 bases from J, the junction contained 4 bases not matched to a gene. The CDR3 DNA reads TGTGCCAGCAGTTACTTGACAGGGGGAGTTCAGCCCCAGCATTTT. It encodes CASSYLTGGVQPQHF.